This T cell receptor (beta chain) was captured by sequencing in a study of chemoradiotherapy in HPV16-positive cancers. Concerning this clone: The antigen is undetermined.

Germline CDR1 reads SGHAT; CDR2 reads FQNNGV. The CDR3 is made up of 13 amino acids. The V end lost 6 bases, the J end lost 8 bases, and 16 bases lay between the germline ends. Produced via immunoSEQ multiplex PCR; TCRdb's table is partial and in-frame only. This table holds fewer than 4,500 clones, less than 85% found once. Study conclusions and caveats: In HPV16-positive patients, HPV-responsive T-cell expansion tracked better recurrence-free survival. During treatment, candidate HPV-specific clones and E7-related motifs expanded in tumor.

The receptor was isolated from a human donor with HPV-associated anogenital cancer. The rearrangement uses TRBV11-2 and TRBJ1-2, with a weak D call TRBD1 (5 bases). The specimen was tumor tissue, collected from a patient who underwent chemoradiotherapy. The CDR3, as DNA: TGTGCCAGCAGTCCCGAGACAGACGCGGGCTACACCTTC. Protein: CASSPETDAGYTF.